Listed here are 16 T cell receptor beta chains from one sample, sequenced in a study of cytomegalovirus exposure and HLA in healthy donors. Primers: 60 Vbeta forward and 13 Jbeta reverse. Data came from immunoSEQ multiplex PCR; TCRdb stores just in-frame clones and leaves some out. The repertoire consists of some 130,000 clones, with 75% to 85% occurring once and the leading ten covering just over 2.5%. Specimen: PBMCs. Receptor source: a man between 25 and 39 years old in good health and CMV-seronegative.

V usage is TRBV7-6 and J usage is TRBJ1-4; D perhaps matches TRBD1 (6 bases). The CDR3 spans 20 residues. CDR1 is SGHVS, CDR2 FNYEAQ, per germline. The V and J ends lost 4 bases and 0 bases respectively, with 24 bases between them. CDR3 in amino acids: CASSSWQGTLLPTTNEKLFF. As DNA, the CDR3 is TGTGCCAGCAGCTCGTGGCAGGGGACCCTACTCCCGACAACTAATGAAAAACTGTTTTTT.

This clone was found a few times. The chain carries TRBV7-9 and TRBJ1-2, with TRBD1 as a possible D gene (5 bases). Trimming removed 5 bases from V and 0 bases from J, with 10 bases in between. CDR1 SEHNR and CDR2 FQNEAQ come from the germline V gene (reference sequence). The CDR3 is 14 residues long. DNA of the CDR3: TGTGCCAGCAGCCCGGGACTGACTAACTATGGCTACACCTTC. It encodes CASSPGLTNYGYTF.

The chain combines TRBV29-1 with TRBJ1-2; TRBD1 agrees at 7 bases. The junction had 12 bases not matched to a gene; V was cut back by 8 bases and J by 6 bases. Germline V gene lookup returns CDR1 SQVTM and CDR2 ANQGSEA. The CDR3 length is 13 residues. The CDR3 DNA reads TGCAGCACGGAGGGACAGCCTCAAGATGGCTACACCTTC. Encoded protein: CSTEGQPQDGYTF.

This clone appeared a few times. This chain uses TRBV28 with TRBJ2-5; 9 bases align to TRBD1. Per germline, CDR1 MDHEN and CDR2 SYDVKM. Losses at the gene ends were 6 bases for V and 3 bases for J; bases not matched to a gene: 14. The CDR3 extends over 17 amino acids. DNA for the CDR3: TGTGCCAGCAGCTTACGATATTACAGGGGGCGGGAAGAGACCCAGTACTTC. Translation: CASSLRYYRGREETQYF.

The J gene is TRBJ1-3, the V gene TRBV9; TRBD1 agrees at 7 bases. This CDR3 has 15 residues. Germline V gene sequence: CDR1 SGDLS, CDR2 YYNGEE. V dropped 4 bases and J dropped 2; count of bases not matched to a gene: 6. In DNA form, the CDR3 reads TGTGCCAGCAGCATCCTGACAGGGACTGGAAACACCATATATTTT. Amino acids: CASSILTGTGNTIYF.

This chain links TRBV5-6 with TRBJ1-6; D call uncertain. CDR1 and CDR2 from the germline V gene are SGHDT and YYEEEE. V shed 5 bases and J shed 7 bases, with 10 bases lying between them. CDR3 size: 13 residues. DNA for the CDR3: TGTGCCAGCAGGGGTAGCACCAATTCACCCCTCCACTTT. It specifies CASRGSTNSPLHF.

The chain combines TRBV10-3 with TRBJ2-5; 7 positions agree with TRBD1. CDR3 length: 13 amino acids. Germline CDR1 reads ENHRY; CDR2 reads SYGVKD. The V gene end was trimmed by 9 bases and the J gene end by 3 bases; junction bases not matched to a gene: 7. Here the CDR3 reads CAISWDSKETQYF. CDR3 bases: TGTGCCATTTCGTGGGACAGCAAAGAGACCCAGTACTTC.

The gene calls are TRBV19 and TRBJ1-2; 7 bases fit TRBD1. Germline-derived CDR1 and CDR2 are LNHDA and SQIVND (reference sequence). The CDR3 has 16 residues. V gave up 5 bases and J gave up 4 bases; unmatched junction bases: 13. The CDR3 DNA reads as TGTGCCAGTAGTGCGGACCGGGACAGCAGATTCTATGGCTACACCTTC. Protein product: CASSADRDSRFYGYTF.

V and J are TRBV7-9 and TRBJ2-1; the match to TRBD2 covers 9 bases. CDR1 SEHNR and CDR2 FQNEAQ come from the germline V gene (reference sequence). The V and J ends lost 1 base and 8 bases, in that order; junction bases with no gene match: 9. The CDR3 has 16 amino acids. The CDR3 is CASSLGRSGSLDEQFF. In nucleotides, the CDR3 is TGTGCCAGCAGCTTAGGTCGTAGCGGGAGTTTGGATGAGCAGTTCTTC.

The chain combines TRBV7-6 with TRBJ1-2, with D tentatively TRBD1 (6 bases). The CDR3 consists of 15 residues. V lost 1 base to trimming and J lost 3 bases, with 12 bases between them. Germline CDR1 is SGHVS and CDR2 is FNYEAQ. CDR3: CASSLGRGLDYGYTF. Written as DNA, the CDR3 is TGTGCCAGCAGCTTAGGCAGGGGATTGGACTATGGCTACACCTTC.

This chain links TRBV28 with TRBJ2-1, with D tentatively TRBD2 (5 bases). The CDR3 covers 18 residues. CDR1 and CDR2 from the germline V gene are MDHEN and SYDVKM. V shed 3 bases and J shed 8 bases, with 26 bases lying between them. The CDR3, as DNA: TGTGCCAGCAGTTTCTCCGTTGAAGCCGGGAAGCTCACAGATGAGCAGTTCTTC. Its protein is CASSFSVEAGKLTDEQFF.

The rearrangement joins TRBV6-6 to TRBJ2-5; 7 bases fit TRBD2. The CDR3 runs 15 residues. With V trimmed by 10 bases and J by 1 base, 12 bases remained unmatched. Germline CDR1 reads MNHNY; CDR2 reads SVGAGI (reference sequence). The CDR3, as DNA: TGTGCCACCGCGGTGGGAGGGGCGTCCCAAGAGACCCAGTACTTC. Translated: CATAVGGASQETQYF.

This clone was counted between two and nine times. The V call is TRBV7-2, the J call TRBJ1-2; D not certain. The CDR3 consists of 12 residues. Germline CDR1 SGHTA, CDR2 FQGNSA. With 4 bases removed from V and 12 bases from J, the gap between germline ends came to 15 bases. The DNA for the CDR3 is TGTGCCAGCAGCTCCCCGAGGGCGCAGGACACCTTC. Translation: CASSSPRAQDTF.

The chain has TRBV4-3 and TRBJ2-7; 7 bases align to TRBD2. The CDR3 is made up of 17 amino acids. Per germline, CDR1 LGHNA and CDR2 YSLEER. The V gene end was trimmed by 4 bases and the J gene end by 1 base; junction bases not matched to a gene: 13. CDR3 in amino acids: CASSPQGGLAESYEQYF. Written as DNA, the CDR3 is TGCGCCAGCAGCCCCCAGGGAGGCCTAGCGGAGTCCTACGAGCAGTACTTC.

This chain uses TRBV21-1 with TRBJ1-4. TRBV21-1 is designated a pseudogene. CDR3 length equals 19 residues. CDR3 protein: CASSLPEEESHATNEKLFF. The DNA for the CDR3 is TGTGCCAGCAGTCTCCCCGAGGAGGAGAGCCACGCAACTAATGAAAAACTGTTTTTT.

This sequence joins TRBV7-3 and TRBJ2-6; D call uncertain. The CDR3 runs to 14 residues. Germline loops: CDR1 SGHTA, CDR2 FQGTGA. Trimming cost V 0 bases and J 4 bases, with 4 bases left between them. This chain's CDR3 is CASSLTGGANVLTF. DNA of the CDR3: TGTGCCAGCAGCTTAACGGGCGGGGCCAACGTCCTGACTTTC.